A single sample is the source of the 5 T cell receptor beta chains below, sequenced in a study of T cell changes during pregnancy in multiple sclerosis. The table came from immunoSEQ multiplex PCR; TCRdb's copy has only in-frame clones and leaves some out. The profile shows tens of thousands of clones, approximately 94% of them singletons. The sample here was CD4+ T cells from peripheral blood mononuclear cells, taken in the second trimester of pregnancy. These receptors all come from a female donor with multiple sclerosis, enrolled in a pregnancy study.

The V and J genes are TRBV18 and TRBJ2-1; D possibly corresponds to TRBD1 (5 bases). Germline assignment: CDR1 KGHSH and CDR2 LQKENI. Trimming took 1 base from V and 5 from J, leaving 12 bases between them. The CDR3 totals 15 residues. The CDR3 is CASSPRIQGDNEQFF. CDR3 DNA sequence: TGTGCCAGCTCACCACGTATTCAAGGGGACAATGAGCAGTTCTTC.

The J gene is TRBJ1-1, the V gene TRBV15, with 7 bases matching TRBD1. Germline CDR1 reads LNHNV; CDR2 reads YYDKDF (reference sequence). The CDR3 has 13 amino acids. V shed 9 bases and J 7 bases; nucleotides not matched to a gene: 11. The CDR3 nucleotides are TGTGCCACAGCCAGACAGGGACCATATGAAGCTTTCTTT. Its translation: CATARQGPYEAFF.

V and J are TRBV6-1 and TRBJ1-4; 7 bases are shared with TRBD1. CDR1 and CDR2 (germline): MNHNS, SASEGT. J was trimmed by 0 bases and V by 7 bases; bases with no gene match: 5. This CDR3 is built from 15 residues. CDR3 bases: TGTGCCAGCACCTTCGACAGGGCAACTAATGAAAAACTGTTTTTT. This gives the protein CASTFDRATNEKLFF.

This clone was counted between two and nine times. This chain connects TRBV7-6 to TRBJ2-7, with D possibly matching TRBD1 (5 bases). The CDR3 loop spans 14 amino acids. Trimming left V 1 base short and J 0 bases short, with 7 bases between. The germline gives CDR1 SGHVS, CDR2 FNYEAQ. Written as DNA, the CDR3 is TGTGCCAGCAGCTTAGACAGGACCTCCTACGAGCAGTACTTC. It encodes CASSLDRTSYEQYF.

The rearrangement joins TRBV9 to TRBJ1-2; TRBD1 matches 11 bases. This CDR3 contains 15 residues. V lost 0 bases and J lost 4; bases outside the gene matches: 2. The germline V gene encodes CDR1 SGDLS and CDR2 YYNGEE. In nucleotides, the CDR3 is TGTGCCAGCAGCGTAGGGGGACAGGGGGGCTATGGCTACACCTTC. It specifies CASSVGGQGGYGYTF.